Each of the 13 T cell receptor beta chains below was sequenced from the same sample in a study of response to subunit inactivated influenza vaccine. TCRdb recomputed calls from the RT-PCR reads with MiXCR, one row per CDR3 protein. The data hold 600,000 to 850,000 distinct CDR3 sequences, with roughly 15% observed a single time. Source: PBMCs from blood, taken roughly 15 days before vaccination. The receptor source for this set is a man aged 50 to 59 who received an inactivated influenza vaccine.

This chain joins TRBV20-1 and TRBJ1-6; the D is unclear. The V end lost 3 bases, the J end lost 6 bases, and 9 bases lay between the germline ends. Germline lookup yields CDR1 DFQATT and CDR2 SNEGSKA (reference sequence). There are 13 residues in the CDR3. CDR3 in DNA: TGCAGTGCTAGTCAGTTACTTAATTCACCCCTCCACTTT. Translating it yields CSASQLLNSPLHF.

The chain has TRBV28 and TRBJ2-2; D might be TRBD1 (6 bases). Per germline, CDR1 MDHEN and CDR2 SYDVKM. Trimming shortened V by 4 bases and J by 1 base, and 16 bases separated the two germline ends. The CDR3 contains 17 residues. The CDR3, as DNA: TGTGCCAGCAGTTCAGTATTGGGCAGGGGGAACACCGGGGAGCTGTTTTTT. It is translated as CASSSVLGRGNTGELFF.

This clonotype was seen a few times. The V call is TRBV7-9, the J call TRBJ2-7; TRBD2 aligns across 7 bases. This CDR3 has 12 amino acids. The germline gives CDR1 SEHNR, CDR2 FQNEAQ (reference sequence). V lost 8 bases and J lost 1; bases outside the gene matches: 2. The CDR3 reads CASEGLSYEQYF. CDR3 DNA sequence: TGTGCCAGCGAGGGACTATCCTACGAGCAGTACTTC.

This clonotype was counted ten times or more. This rearrangement joins TRBV5-6 to TRBJ1-2; tentatively, D is TRBD1 (6 bases). The V and J ends lost 2 bases and 0 bases respectively, with 14 bases between them. Germline CDR1 and CDR2: SGHDT and YYEEEE. This CDR3 contains 16 residues. The chain's CDR3 is CASSLVRGDTNYGYTF. CDR3 sequence (DNA): TGTGCCAGCAGCTTAGTCCGGGGGGACACTAACTATGGCTACACCTTC.

This chain connects TRBV5-5 to TRBJ2-7; 10 nucleotides agree with TRBD2. V lost 0 bases, J lost 3 bases, and 6 bases stayed unmatched. CDR1 SGHKS and CDR2 YYEKEE come from the germline V gene (reference sequence). The CDR3 consists of 16 residues. The CDR3 region has the DNA TGTGCCAGCAGCTTGGAAGGCCTAGCGGGGGACTACGAGCAGTACTTC. It yields the protein CASSLEGLAGDYEQYF. Combining the CDR3 with reference TRBV5-5 and TRBJ2-7 gives the whole variable domain DAGVTQSPTHLIKTRGQQVTLRCSPISGHKSVSWYQQVLGQGPQFIFQYYEKEERGRGNFPDRFSARQFPNYSSELNVNALLLGDSALYLCASSLEGLAGDYEQYFGPGTRLTVT.

This clonotype was recorded a few times. The chain is built from TRBV3-1 and TRBJ2-1; 9 bases match TRBD2. The CDR3 covers 14 residues. Germline V lookup: CDR1 LGHDT, CDR2 YNNKEL (reference sequence). With V trimmed by 2 bases and J by 9 bases, 5 bases remained unmatched. The CDR3 DNA is TGTGCCAGCAGCCAACGTAGAGCGGGGGGTGAGCAGTTCTTC. Protein product: CASSQRRAGGEQFF.

The CDR3 sequence is CASSLGSLAGVADTQYF. The CDR3 region has the DNA TGTGCCAGCAGCTTAGGCTCCCTAGCGGGAGTGGCAGATACGCAGTATTTT. This sequence joins TRBV7-9 and TRBJ2-3; 10 nucleotides agree with TRBD2. The CDR3 runs to 17 residues. With 1 base clipped from V and 4 bases from J, the junction kept 8 bases outside the gene matches. Germline V gene data show CDR1 as SEHNR and CDR2 as FQNEAQ (reference sequence).

In this sample, this clonotype turned up a few times. The chain links TRBV12-3 or TRBV12-4 to TRBJ2-2, with D possibly TRBD2 on 5 matching bases. V dropped 6 bases and J dropped 2 bases, with 10 bases sitting between them. This CDR3 comprises 14 residues. CDR3 sequence reads: CASRPGKNTGELFF. The CDR3 DNA is TGTGCCAGCAGACCCGGGAAAAACACCGGGGAGCTGTTTTTT.

In this sample, this clonotype turned up many times. The chain combines TRBV20-1 with TRBJ2-5, with 9 bases fitting TRBD1. This CDR3 has 15 amino acids. From germline, CDR1 is DFQATT and CDR2 SNEGSKA (reference sequence). The junction had 7 bases not matched to a gene; V was cut back by 0 bases and J by 5 bases. The CDR3 DNA reads TGCAGTGCTAGAGACGGGACGACAGGGGGGGAGACCCAGTACTTC. Protein: CSARDGTTGGETQYF.

Only a few counts were recorded for this clonotype. This sequence joins TRBV15 and TRBJ2-5, with no clear D. The germline V gene encodes CDR1 LNHNV and CDR2 YYDKDF (reference sequence). The V gene lost 4 bases and the J gene lost 4 bases, with 7 bases spanning the gap. CDR3 size: 12 residues. As DNA, the CDR3 is TGTGCCACCAGCATCTGGCGAGAGACCCAGTACTTC. Encoded protein: CATSIWRETQYF.

This clonotype was picked up a small number of times. The rearrangement joins TRBV11-2 to TRBJ2-3; 9 nucleotides match TRBD2. This CDR3 spans 15 amino acids. The trim removed 8 bases at V and 0 bases at J, leaving 6 bases unmatched. Germline V lookup: CDR1 SGHAT, CDR2 FQNNGV. The CDR3, as DNA: TGTGCCAGCGGACGGCTAGCGGGGAGCACAGATACGCAGTATTTT. Protein: CASGRLAGSTDTQYF. Together with reference TRBV11-2 and TRBJ2-3, the CDR3 gives the full variable domain: EAGVAQSPRYKIIEKRQSVAFWCNPISGHATLYWYQQILGQGPKLLIQFQNNGVVDDSQLPKDRFSAERLKGVDSTLKIQPAKLEDSAVYLCASGRLAGSTDTQYFGPGTRLTVL.

This clonotype was detected ten times or more. The chain carries TRBV5-1 and TRBJ2-7, with 7 bases that match TRBD1. The CDR3 consists of 14 residues. CDR1 and CDR2 from the germline V gene are SGHRS and YFSETQ. V was clipped by 4 bases and J by 2 bases; unmatched bases: 6. Here the CDR3 reads CASSLRQGPYEQYF. As DNA, the CDR3 is TGCGCCAGCAGCCTCCGACAGGGCCCCTACGAGCAGTACTTC.

To note about this clonotype: A read error is possible here, since a much larger clone lies one base away. The chain links TRBV7-6 to TRBJ2-7, with 8 bases identical to TRBD2. The CDR3 contains 15 residues. In germline, CDR1 is SGHVS, CDR2 FNYEAQ. The CDR3: CAGSGSGSKSYEQYF. CDR3 DNA: TGTGCCGGCAGCGGAAGCGGGAGTAAATCCTACGAGCAGTACTTC.